The rows below give T cell receptor beta chains drawn from one sample of a study of blood T cell repertoires in COVID-19. The method was immunoSEQ multiplex PCR; TCRdb's version includes in-frame clones alone and lacks a portion of them. In the table there are more than 150,000 clones, roughly four fifths of which are singletons. The sample was peripheral blood. The receptors come from a man between 65 and 79 years old who had recovered from COVID-19. Each CDR3 is given with its conserved first and last residue. Each record gives: V gene, CDR3 length, J gene, CDR3 protein.

V gene: TRBV6-5; CDR3 length: 15; J gene: TRBJ2-1; CDR3 protein: CASTPEGGLYNEQFF
V gene: TRBV7-9; CDR3 length: 18; J gene: TRBJ1-4; CDR3 protein: CASSLGWDRDATNEKLFF
V gene: TRBV6-1; CDR3 length: 19; J gene: TRBJ2-7; CDR3 protein: CASSDTIGITGYRWNEQYF
V gene: TRBV7-2; CDR3 length: 15; J gene: TRBJ2-1; CDR3 protein: CASSWRGFGNNEQFF
V gene: TRBV7-4; CDR3 length: 14; J gene: TRBJ2-7; CDR3 protein: CASSRETNSREQYF
V gene: TRBV5-6; CDR3 length: 14; J gene: TRBJ2-7; CDR3 protein: CASSRTSSPYEQYF
V gene: TRBV7-9; CDR3 length: 14; J gene: TRBJ2-2; CDR3 protein: CASRLRDLTGELFF
V gene: TRBV9; CDR3 length: 15; J gene: TRBJ1-2; CDR3 protein: CASSVGVTEANGYTF
V gene: TRBV10-2; CDR3 length: 14; J gene: TRBJ2-2; CDR3 protein: CASRLTGGSGELFF
V gene: TRBV19; CDR3 length: 15; J gene: TRBJ1-1; CDR3 protein: CASSIWVTGNTEAFF
V gene: TRBV14; CDR3 length: 18; J gene: TRBJ2-2; CDR3 protein: CASSQGMSQGVVAGELFF
V gene: TRBV11-2; CDR3 length: 15; J gene: TRBJ2-5; CDR3 protein: CASSSQAGLVETQYF
V gene: TRBV5-1; CDR3 length: 16; J gene: TRBJ2-7; CDR3 protein: CASSVSGTGVSYEQYF
V gene: TRBV11-3; CDR3 length: 13; J gene: TRBJ2-7; CDR3 protein: CASSLSGTSKQYF
V gene: TRBV18; CDR3 length: 14; J gene: TRBJ1-5; CDR3 protein: CASSPFRGSQPQHF
V gene: TRBV6-5; CDR3 length: 15; J gene: TRBJ2-3; CDR3 protein: CASREDSQFVDTQYF
V gene: TRBV30; CDR3 length: 12; J gene: TRBJ2-3; CDR3 protein: CAWSAQLDTQYF
V gene: TRBV12-3/TRBV12-4; CDR3 length: 11; J gene: TRBJ2-1; CDR3 protein: CASSPLNEQFF
V gene: TRBV6-5; CDR3 length: 13; J gene: TRBJ1-2; CDR3 protein: CASSPQGSYGYTF
V gene: TRBV2; CDR3 length: 16; J gene: TRBJ2-3; CDR3 protein: CASSPRSGRGGDTQYF
V gene: TRBV15; CDR3 length: 13; J gene: TRBJ2-2; CDR3 protein: CATSRTLTGELFF
V gene: TRBV11-2; CDR3 length: 16; J gene: TRBJ2-7; CDR3 protein: CASSLPQGGDYYEQYF
V gene: TRBV2; CDR3 length: 16; J gene: TRBJ2-1; CDR3 protein: CASSERLAGVANEQFF
V gene: TRBV10-3; CDR3 length: 14; J gene: TRBJ1-5; CDR3 protein: CAISDSDNNQPQHF
V gene: TRBV3-1/TRBV3-2; CDR3 length: 15; J gene: TRBJ2-2; CDR3 protein: CASSQDRLNTGELFF
V gene: TRBV3-1/TRBV3-2; CDR3 length: 16; J gene: TRBJ2-1; CDR3 protein: CASRGEGGNSYNEQFF
V gene: TRBV13; CDR3 length: 15; J gene: TRBJ2-7; CDR3 protein: CASSSVKAGAYEQYF
V gene: TRBV28; CDR3 length: 15; J gene: TRBJ2-7; CDR3 protein: CASRRTSGSTYEQYF
V gene: TRBV29-1; CDR3 length: 19; J gene: TRBJ2-5; CDR3 protein: CSVLGTGEGGTSSQETQYF
V gene: TRBV19; CDR3 length: 15; J gene: TRBJ2-5; CDR3 protein: CASSPALAGRETQYF
V gene: TRBV6-4; CDR3 length: 14; J gene: TRBJ1-1; CDR3 protein: CASRRDRADTEAFF
V gene: TRBV7-8; CDR3 length: 14; J gene: TRBJ2-1; CDR3 protein: CASSAGQEYNEQFF
V gene: TRBV5-1; CDR3 length: 16; J gene: TRBJ2-2; CDR3 protein: CASSTTGPGDTGELFF
V gene: TRBV7-9; CDR3 length: 16; J gene: TRBJ1-1; CDR3 protein: CASSSQVRQGGNEAFF
V gene: TRBV3-1/TRBV3-2; CDR3 length: 11; J gene: TRBJ2-7; CDR3 protein: CASSQAGEQYF
V gene: TRBV29-1; CDR3 length: 15; J gene: TRBJ1-2; CDR3 protein: CSVEETGGGGRGYTF
V gene: TRBV27; CDR3 length: 13; J gene: TRBJ2-2; CDR3 protein: CASTPGGIGELFF
V gene: TRBV6-5; CDR3 length: 15; J gene: TRBJ2-7; CDR3 protein: CASSYGGQTVREQYF
V gene: TRBV3-1/TRBV3-2; CDR3 length: 14; J gene: TRBJ2-1; CDR3 protein: CASSQRQAFYEQFF
V gene: TRBV15; CDR3 length: 14; J gene: TRBJ2-7; CDR3 protein: CATSFSGRQDEQYF
V gene: TRBV27; CDR3 length: 15; J gene: TRBJ2-7; CDR3 protein: CASRRTLAGVYEQYF
V gene: TRBV28; CDR3 length: 16; J gene: TRBJ1-3; CDR3 protein: CASRPQGARSGNTIYF
V gene: TRBV5-4; CDR3 length: 13; J gene: TRBJ2-3; CDR3 protein: CASSLAGTDTQYF
V gene: TRBV28; CDR3 length: 16; J gene: TRBJ2-4; CDR3 protein: CASSSPPTSGRGIQYF
V gene: TRBV27; CDR3 length: 16; J gene: TRBJ2-3; CDR3 protein: CASSFLRQGGADTQYF
V gene: TRBV6-5; CDR3 length: 15; J gene: TRBJ2-2; CDR3 protein: CASSSSGGNTGELFF
V gene: TRBV21-1; CDR3 length: 16; J gene: TRBJ2-3; CDR3 protein: CASSKGWREGTDTQYF
V gene: TRBV18; CDR3 length: 17; J gene: TRBJ1-5; CDR3 protein: CASSPVGGTASNQPQHF